Listed here are 10 T cell receptor beta chains from one sample, sequenced in a study of blood T cell repertoires in COVID-19. Data came from immunoSEQ multiplex PCR; TCRdb stores just in-frame clones and leaves some out. The table includes around 260,000 clones, approximately 87% detected once. The source material was peripheral blood. Receptor source: a woman aged 45-60 years with acute or convalescent COVID-19.

The chain has TRBV7-2 and TRBJ2-7; TRBD2 might be the D (6 bases). CDR3 length: 15 amino acids. Germline CDR1 and CDR2: SGHTA and FQGNSA. V lost 5 bases to trimming and J lost 0 bases, with 14 bases between them. This chain's CDR3 is CASSLGTQSSYEQYF. Here the CDR3 DNA reads TGTGCCAGCAGCCTCGGGACTCAGAGCTCCTACGAGCAGTACTTC. Supplemented by reference TRBV7-2 and TRBJ2-7, the full variable domain reads GAGVSQSPSNKVTEKGKDVELRCDPISGHTALYWYRQSLGQGLEFLIYFQGNSAPDKSGLPSDRFSAERTGGSVSTLTIQRTQQEDSAVYLCASSLGTQSSYEQYFGPGTRLTVT.

The genes are TRBV6-4 and TRBJ2-7, with D perhaps matching TRBD2 (5 bases). CDR3 length: 13 amino acids. CDR1 is MRHNA and CDR2 is SNTAGT in the germline V gene. V gave up 0 bases and J gave up 6 bases, with 9 bases separating them. This chain's CDR3 is CASSDSEGSEQYF. DNA of the CDR3: TGTGCCAGCAGTGACTCAGAGGGATCCGAGCAGTACTTC.

The CDR3: CASNLLHTGELFF. The DNA for the CDR3 is TGTGCCAGTAACCTGCTACACACCGGGGAGCTGTTTTTT. The chain is built from TRBV19 and TRBJ2-2; unclear D gene. Germline lookup yields CDR1 LNHDA and CDR2 SQIVND (reference sequence). V was shortened by 7 bases and J by 3 bases, with 9 bases between the two germline ends. This CDR3 is built from 13 residues.

The chain joins TRBV28 to TRBJ2-7; D is uncertain. The V and J ends lost 4 bases and 4 bases respectively, with 11 bases between them. Germline V gene lookup returns CDR1 MDHEN and CDR2 SYDVKM. The CDR3 covers 13 residues. CDR3 in amino acids: CASSSPNNYEQYF. DNA for the CDR3: TGTGCCAGCAGTTCCCCCAACAATTACGAGCAGTACTTC.

The chain couples TRBV18 to TRBJ1-5; 12 bases match TRBD1. CDR1 and CDR2 from the germline V gene are KGHSH and LQKENI. The V segment lost 2 bases and the J segment 0 bases; nucleotides outside the gene matches: 8. This CDR3 region has 19 residues. This CDR3 is CASSPAGGQGAFSNQPQHF. For the CDR3, the DNA is TGTGCCAGCTCACCAGCGGGGGGACAGGGGGCCTTTAGCAATCAGCCCCAGCATTTT. The full variable domain, completed using reference TRBV18 and TRBJ1-5, is NAGVMQNPRHLVRRRGQEARLRCSPMKGHSHVYWYRQLPEEGLKFMVYLQKENIIDESGMPKERFSAEFPKEGPSILRIQQVVRGDSAAYFCASSPAGGQGAFSNQPQHFGDGTRLSIL.

This sequence joins TRBV4-2 and TRBJ2-6; 9 nucleotides match TRBD2. Unmatched junction bases numbered 8, after V lost 1 base and J lost 1 base. Germline lookup yields CDR1 LGHNA and CDR2 YNFKEQ. CDR3 length: 19 residues. The CDR3 is CASSQVGLAGISGANVLTF. The CDR3 DNA reads TGTGCCAGCAGCCAAGTGGGGCTAGCGGGAATTTCTGGGGCCAACGTCCTGACTTTC.

V is TRBV19 and J is TRBJ2-1; 9 bases map to TRBD1. Per germline, CDR1 LNHDA and CDR2 SQIVND (reference sequence). J gave up 4 bases and V 9 bases, and 4 bases lay outside the gene matches. This CDR3 is built from 13 residues. The CDR3: CASWGQGYNEQFF. CDR3 DNA sequence: TGTGCCAGCTGGGGACAGGGATACAATGAGCAGTTCTTC.

This chain connects TRBV5-1 to TRBJ1-6; D call uncertain. Germline CDR1 reads SGHRS; CDR2 reads YFSETQ. The ends were cut back, 0 bases at V and 0 bases at J, with 4 bases in the middle. CDR3 length equals 15 residues. The CDR3 DNA reads as TGCGCCAGCAGCTTGGATAGCTCCTATAATTCACCCCTCCACTTT. The encoded protein is CASSLDSSYNSPLHF.

The chain has TRBV18 and TRBJ2-7; 8 bases are shared with TRBD1. Trimming removed 0 bases from V and 0 bases from J; junction bases left unmatched: 7. The CDR3 loop spans 17 amino acids. Germline values: CDR1 KGHSH, CDR2 LQKENI. CDR3 in amino acids: CASSPPVQGESSYEQYF. In nucleotides, the CDR3 is TGTGCCAGCTCACCACCCGTACAGGGGGAGAGCTCCTACGAGCAGTACTTC.

The V call is TRBV6-5, the J call TRBJ2-1; the D gene is possibly TRBD2 (6 bases). Germline V gene sequence: CDR1 MNHEY, CDR2 SVGAGI. The CDR3 extends over 15 amino acids. Trimming shortened V by 0 bases and J by 7 bases, and 13 bases separated the two germline ends. CDR3 sequence: CASSYSWEVVNEQFF. The CDR3 nucleotides are TGTGCCAGCAGTTACTCGTGGGAGGTTGTTAATGAGCAGTTCTTC.